The clone carrying this T cell receptor beta chain was seen more than once but under ten times. The data are from a study of blood T cell repertoires in COVID-19. For the study at large: The cDNA or gDNA used as material had been derived from T cells, B-cell-depleted T cells, or PBMCs.

There are 16 residues in the CDR3. The junction had 1 base not matched to a gene; V was cut back by 1 base and J by 2 bases. CDR1 and CDR2 (germline): SGHTA, FQGNSA. Original handling: Reference gene primer amplification in the assay estimated nucleated cell counts. Clones were read by immunoSEQ multiplex PCR, and TCRdb kept only the in-frame ones, dropping some. The DNA was the basis for D and trimming; V, J and clone size are from that table. The sample lists approximately 220,000 clones; around 90% were seen once. Two consecutive negative NP/OP PCR tests, clearance, or resolved symptoms defined Cohort 3 recovery.

The rearrangement uses TRBV7-2 and TRBJ1-3, with 11 bases fitting TRBD1. Sequenced sample: PBMCs or T cells enriched from blood (not recorded which). This sequence was found in a woman between 25 and 40 years old who had recovered from COVID-19. CDR3 amino acids: CASSLEGQGAGNTIYF. CDR3 DNA sequence: TGTGCCAGCAGCTTAGAGGGACAGGGGGCTGGAAACACCATATATTTT.